This T cell receptor beta chain was sequenced during a study of vaccination effects on CD4 cells after COVID-19. In the study overall: Samples came from a couple of convalescent patients 16 days and one week before vaccination.

TCRdb keeps only in-frame clones here, not all; method: immunoSEQ multiplex PCR. The sample gives some 24,000 clones, roughly four fifths of which show up once; roughly 17% is in the top ten. Study-wide findings and caveats: The study had few convalescent patients and no early post-infection timepoints.

In the ViraFEST assay, antigen-specific CD4+ clonotypes were identified by expansion after peptide-pool stimulation. Culturing for nine to ten days preceded CD4+ T cell isolation. The person had a PCR-confirmed SARS-CoV-2 infection during March to December 2020. With approximately 9.6 ug/ml peptides and around 9.6 IU/ml IL-2, a few million PBMC per well were cultured. Half-medium replacement with IL-2 medium occurred on days 3 and 7. Only one count was recorded for this clone. Its antigen is not identified. After removal of 6 bases from V and 8 bases from J, the junction contained 9 bases not matched to a gene. CDR3 length equals 14 residues. Germline CDR1 PRHDT, CDR2 FYEKMQ (reference sequence).

The chain recombines TRBV13 with TRBJ2-1; 8 bases match TRBD2. This receptor was identified in a human donor who had a prior SARS-CoV-2 infection. The sample consisted of CD4+ T cells from PBMCs cultured with SARS-CoV-2 spike peptides, taken before COVID-19 vaccination. The CDR3 sequence: CASSRGGPSYEQFF. The DNA of the CDR3 is TGTGCCAGCAGTCGGGGGGGGCCTTCGTATGAGCAGTTCTTC.